The rows below give T cell receptor beta chains drawn from one sample of a study of blood T cell repertoires in COVID-19. Data came from immunoSEQ multiplex PCR; TCRdb stores just in-frame clones and leaves some out. Of some 250,000 clones listed, roughly four fifths are singletons. The sample comprised peripheral blood. These receptors were obtained from a woman older than 75 with COVID-19, enrolled during active disease. CDR3s include the opening cysteine and the closing phenylalanine or tryptophan.

V: TRBV5-1; J: TRBJ2-1; length: 15; CDR3: CASSLTTSGGAAQFF
V: TRBV20-1; J: TRBJ2-1; length: 16; CDR3: CSASPLRGSSYNEQFF
V: TRBV9; J: TRBJ1-1; length: 15; CDR3: CASSVGAGQGAQAFF
V: TRBV27; J: TRBJ1-1; length: 15; CDR3: CASSLRVWGQDEAFF
V: TRBV7-3; J: TRBJ2-7; length: 14; CDR3: CASSFSPGQSEQYF
V: TRBV3-1/TRBV3-2; J: TRBJ2-2; length: 14; CDR3: CASSRYSNTGELFF
V: TRBV5-4; J: TRBJ2-7; length: 15; CDR3: CASSSGLADSYEQYF
V: TRBV7-2; J: TRBJ2-7; length: 15; CDR3: CASSLQGGNSYEQYF
V: TRBV5-1; J: TRBJ1-4; length: 15; CDR3: CASSLAGHGNEKLFF
V: TRBV6-5; J: TRBJ1-2; length: 13; CDR3: CASAIFRGYGYTF